This T cell receptor beta chain derives from a study of radiotherapy plus CTLA-4 blockade in lung cancer. Study outcomes and limitations: Together with interferon-beta, which increased in serum after radiation, early dynamic changes in blood T cell clones were reportedly the best predictors of response. Tumor-origin TCR clones grew in blood after radiotherapy plus ipilimumab.

Receiving focal radiation plus CTLA-4 blockade with ipilimumab were patients who had chemo-refractory metastatic non-small-cell lung cancer. V gave up 2 bases and J gave up 0 bases, with 7 bases separating them. The length of the CDR3 is 13 residues. The germline V gene has CDR1 GTSNPN and CDR2 SVGIG (reference sequence). The data were produced by immunoSEQ multiplex PCR, yet TCRdb's version contains in-frame clones alone and is incomplete. The sample carries 85,000 to 90,000 clones, around nine tenths recorded once. This clone appeared a single time. The antigen is unknown. The same CDR3 also results from other DNA sequences found in this sample.

The sequence derives from a human donor with non-small cell lung cancer that progressed on radiotherapy plus ipilimumab. The genes are TRBV30 and TRBJ1-1; D unclear. This specimen consisted of peripheral blood, obtained from a patient treated with radiotherapy plus ipilimumab. CDR3 nucleotide sequence: TGTGCCTGGAGTAGGGCTTTGAACACTGAAGCTTTCTTT. It translates to CAWSRALNTEAFF. Combining the CDR3 with reference TRBV30 and TRBJ1-1 gives the whole variable domain SQTIHQWPATLVQPVGSPLSLECTVEGTSNPNLYWYRQAAGRGLQLLFYSVGIGQISSEVPQNLSASRPQDRQFILSSKKLLLSDSGFYLCAWSRALNTEAFFGQGTRLTVV.